These 27 T cell receptor beta chains came from one sample sequenced in a study of blood T cell repertoires in COVID-19. The repertoire was sequenced with immunoSEQ multiplex PCR; TCRdb's copy has only in-frame clones and lacks some. Here the sample spans about 290,000 clones, roughly nine tenths being singletons. Sequenced input: peripheral blood. Receptors originate from a woman aged 25-40 years with COVID-19, enrolled during active disease.

The count of this clone is one. The V and J genes are TRBV13 and TRBJ1-3; the D gene is possibly TRBD1 (5 bases). The CDR3 consists of 13 residues. Per germline, CDR1 PRHDT and CDR2 FYEKMQ (reference sequence). V lost 3 bases and J lost 8, with 11 bases in between. The CDR3 region has the DNA TGTGCCAGCAGCTTGGGCAGGGATTACACCATATATTTT. Encoded protein: CASSLGRDYTIYF. Based on the CDR3 plus reference TRBV13 and TRBJ1-3, the full variable domain is AAGVIQSPRHLIKEKRETATLKCYPIPRHDTVYWYQQGPGQDPQFLISFYEKMQSDKGSIPDRFSAQQFSDYHSELNMSSLELGDSALYFCASSLGRDYTIYFGEGSWLTVV.

The rearrangement uses TRBV27 and TRBJ2-7; TRBD1 is a possible D gene (5 bases). Trimming took 5 bases from V and 3 from J, leaving 20 bases between them. The CDR3 is 16 residues long. The germline V gene encodes CDR1 MNHEY and CDR2 SMNVEV (reference sequence). The CDR3 region has the DNA TGTGCCAGCAGTCCCAGTGCAGGACAAACCCACTACGAGCAGTACTTC. Amino acids: CASSPSAGQTHYEQYF.

This clone was detected only once. V and J are TRBV5-1 and TRBJ1-2; the match to TRBD1 covers 7 bases. The V gene's germline CDR1 is SGHRS and CDR2 YFSETQ. V was clipped by 4 bases and J by 8 bases; unmatched bases: 8. The CDR3 extends over 13 amino acids. Here the CDR3 DNA reads TGCGCCAGCAGCGTTCGACAGGGTGAGGGCTACACCTTC. This translates into CASSVRQGEGYTF.

V is TRBV12-5 and J is TRBJ2-3; 8 bases match TRBD1. The V segment lost 7 bases and the J segment 5 bases; nucleotides outside the gene matches: 8. The CDR3 is 14 amino acids. In germline, CDR1 is LGHNT, CDR2 FRNRAP. The DNA of the CDR3 is TGTGCTAGTGCCCGGGACAGGAGACTAGATACGCAGTATTTT. It codes for CASARDRRLDTQYF.

The J gene is TRBJ2-3, the V gene TRBV6-1; 7 bases align to TRBD1. The CDR3 runs to 17 residues. Per germline, CDR1 MNHNS and CDR2 SASEGT. Trimming removed 3 bases from V and 4 bases from J; junction bases left unmatched: 13. The CDR3 DNA sequence: TGTGCCAGCAGTGATCCCTTGACAGGGATAAAGGCAGATACGCAGTATTTT. Translation: CASSDPLTGIKADTQYF.

The rearrangement links TRBV29-1 to TRBJ1-2, with D tentatively TRBD1 (5 bases). The CDR3 is made up of 11 amino acids. V lost 6 bases and J 2 bases, leaving 7 bases between the germline ends. Germline CDR1 SQVTM, CDR2 ANQGSEA. For the CDR3, the DNA is TGCAGCGTGACAGAGAACTATGGCTACACCTTC. Residues: CSVTENYGYTF.

This clone was observed a handful of times. The chain links TRBV4-1 to TRBJ1-4, with 7 bases fitting TRBD1. This CDR3 is 16 amino acids long. Looked up from germline, CDR1 is MGHRA and CDR2 is YSYEKL. The V segment lost 2 bases and the J segment 11 bases; nucleotides outside the gene matches: 14. This CDR3 reads CASSQQWDTGAVKLFF. In nucleotides, the CDR3 is TGCGCCAGCAGCCAACAGTGGGATACAGGGGCGGTTAAACTGTTTTTT.

J is TRBJ2-7 and V is TRBV27; maybe TRBD2 (6 bases). Trimming took off 5 bases at V and 1 base at J, with 18 bases between the two ends. This CDR3 has 16 residues. Germline V lookup: CDR1 MNHEY, CDR2 SMNVEV (reference sequence). CDR3 DNA: TGTGCCAGCAGTCCGACGGCCGGGGGTTTATCCTACGAGCAGTACTTC. It specifies CASSPTAGGLSYEQYF.

This chain joins TRBV28 and TRBJ1-1; 7 bases are a match to TRBD1. Germline-derived CDR1 and CDR2 are MDHEN and SYDVKM. With V trimmed by 5 bases and J by 1 base, 7 bases remained unmatched. This CDR3 is 15 amino acids long. Written as DNA, the CDR3 is TGTGCCAGCAGTCATGGGGACAGTCCGAACACTGAAGCTTTCTTT. Residues: CASSHGDSPNTEAFF. Combining the CDR3 with reference TRBV28 and TRBJ1-1 gives the whole variable domain DVKVTQSSRYLVKRTGEKVFLECVQDMDHENMFWYRQDPGLGLRLIYFSYDVKMKEKGDIPEGYSVSREKKERFSLILESASTNQTSMYLCASSHGDSPNTEAFFGQGTRLTVV.

The gene calls are TRBV7-9 and TRBJ2-7; TRBD1 matches at 9 bases. The CDR3 spans 15 residues. Trimming at V came to 5 bases and at J to 3 bases, leaving 8 bases not matched to a gene. Germline V CDR1 and CDR2: SEHNR, FQNEAQ (reference sequence). DNA for the CDR3: TGTGCCAGCAGCCCCCGGGACAGGGACGTCTACGAGCAGTACTTC. Translated, it gives CASSPRDRDVYEQYF.

This sequence joins TRBV11-2 and TRBJ2-5; a possible D gene is TRBD2 (5 bases). The CDR3 runs 15 residues. Germline loops: CDR1 SGHAT, CDR2 FQNNGV. V gave up 7 bases and J gave up 5 bases, with 20 bases separating them. The CDR3 DNA reads as TGTGCCAGCACCCTTCCCGGGATTTTCGGGGAGACCCAGTACTTC. It translates to CASTLPGIFGETQYF.

The chain is built from TRBV5-1 and TRBJ1-2; weak D call: TRBD1 (5 bases). The CDR3 extends over 16 amino acids. V was shortened by 3 bases and J by 0 bases, with 15 bases between the two germline ends. Germline-derived CDR1 and CDR2 are SGHRS and YFSETQ. As DNA, the CDR3 is TGCGCCAGCAGCTGGGGGGAGAAACCCGCTAACTATGGCTACACCTTC. It specifies CASSWGEKPANYGYTF.

This chain connects TRBV9 to TRBJ2-1; 9 bases fit TRBD2. The CDR3 contains 17 residues. CDR1 and CDR2 from the germline V gene are SGDLS and YYNGEE. J lost 2 bases, V lost 2 bases, and 8 bases had no gene match. The CDR3 sequence: CASSVMDGLATYNEQFF. The CDR3 DNA follows: TGTGCCAGCAGCGTGATGGATGGACTAGCGACCTACAATGAGCAGTTCTTC.

This chain connects TRBV2 to TRBJ2-1, with D perhaps matching TRBD2 (7 bases). Trimming stripped 3 bases from V and 2 bases from J, with 11 bases between. The CDR3 spans 15 residues. Germline CDR1 SNHLY, CDR2 FYNNEI. The CDR3 DNA sequence: TGTGCCAGCAGTGATGGGGGGGGCCCCTACAATGAGCAGTTCTTC. It specifies CASSDGGGPYNEQFF.

This chain joins TRBV2 and TRBJ1-5, with 7 positions matching TRBD1. J was trimmed by 2 bases and V by 8 bases; bases with no gene match: 6. The germline V gene has CDR1 SNHLY and CDR2 FYNNEI. This CDR3 is built from 14 residues. The CDR3 reads CASGSQGGNQPQHF. The CDR3 DNA reads TGTGCCAGCGGGAGTCAGGGGGGCAATCAGCCCCAGCATTTT.

The chain recombines TRBV27 with TRBJ2-7; 8 nucleotides align to TRBD1. The CDR3 consists of 16 residues. J lost 7 bases, V lost 5 bases, and 16 bases had no gene match. Germline CDR1 reads MNHEY; CDR2 reads SMNVEV (reference sequence). DNA of the CDR3: TGTGCCAGCAGTCCCCGGGACAGGCGTATCCGAGGGGAGCAGTACTTC. Its translation: CASSPRDRRIRGEQYF.

The rearrangement uses TRBV5-1 and TRBJ1-1; 7 bases fit TRBD1. Germline assignment: CDR1 SGHRS and CDR2 YFSETQ. The J segment lost 11 bases and the V segment lost 0 bases, leaving 10 bases of the junction unmatched. The CDR3 loop spans 14 amino acids. The CDR3 sequence is CASSLDGTEVMAFF. The CDR3 DNA reads as TGCGCCAGCAGCTTGGACGGGACAGAAGTCATGGCTTTCTTT.

This clone has only one observation. The chain combines TRBV10-3 with TRBJ2-3, with TRBD2 matching 8 bases. Trimming cost V 2 bases and J 0 bases; bases outside gene matches: 1. Germline V gene sequence: CDR1 ENHRY, CDR2 SYGVKD. This CDR3 comprises 15 residues. In DNA form, the CDR3 reads TGTGCCATCAGTGAGACTAGCGGAAGCACAGATACGCAGTATTTT. Amino acids: CAISETSGSTDTQYF.

The genes are TRBV12-3 or TRBV12-4 and TRBJ2-2; D unclear. The CDR3 is 11 residues long. The V and J ends lost 6 bases and 7 bases respectively, with 6 bases between them. The CDR3 spells CASSPVGELFF. The CDR3 DNA follows: TGTGCCAGCAGCCCCGTCGGGGAGCTGTTTTTT.

The V gene is TRBV4-2, the J gene TRBJ1-4; TRBD1 matches at 8 bases. The CDR3 sequence is 15 residues long. Trimming removed 4 bases from V and 5 bases from J; junction bases left unmatched: 6. The germline V gene encodes CDR1 LGHNA and CDR2 YNFKEQ. The CDR3: CASSPSTGANEKLFF. The CDR3 DNA follows: TGTGCCAGCAGCCCTTCGACAGGGGCCAATGAAAAACTGTTTTTT.

V gene TRBV6-5 combines with J gene TRBJ2-1; perhaps TRBD2 as D (5 bases). The CDR3 runs to 15 residues. Germline CDR1 and CDR2: MNHEY and SVGAGI. With 2 bases removed from V and 1 base from J, the gap between germline ends came to 9 bases. The CDR3 loop is CASSYRLASYNEQFF. The CDR3 DNA reads as TGTGCCAGCAGTTACAGGCTAGCTTCCTACAATGAGCAGTTCTTC.

The chain couples TRBV5-1 to TRBJ2-2, with a tentative D call TRBD2 (5 bases). The length of the CDR3 is 14 residues. Between the trimmed V and J ends, which lost 3 bases and 4 bases, there was a span of 10 bases. Germline assignment: CDR1 SGHRS and CDR2 YFSETQ. The CDR3 DNA follows: TGCGCCAGCAGCTGGCTAGCTTCCACCGGGGAGCTGTTTTTT. Protein product: CASSWLASTGELFF.

The rearrangement links TRBV10-1 to TRBJ2-3; 7 nucleotides align to TRBD2. The CDR3 sequence is 15 residues long. Germline loops: CDR1 WNHNN, CDR2 SYGVQD (reference sequence). The V and J ends lost 4 bases and 1 base, in that order; junction bases with no gene match: 5. The CDR3 DNA reads as TGCGCCAGCAGTGGGATGGCGGGGGGCACAGATACGCAGTATTTT. Its translation is CASSGMAGGTDTQYF.

The genes are TRBV30 and TRBJ2-3; 7 nucleotides agree with TRBD2. V gave up 2 bases and J gave up 6 bases; unmatched junction bases: 8. The germline CDR1 and CDR2 sequences are GTSNPN and SVGIG (reference sequence). This CDR3 region has 14 residues. The CDR3 loop reads CAWSRLGEGDTQYF. CDR3 DNA: TGTGCCTGGAGTCGTCTGGGGGAGGGGGATACGCAGTATTTT.

The chain combines TRBV2 with TRBJ1-3; D is unresolved. The CDR3 length is 13 residues. Trimming shortened V by 3 bases and J by 3 bases, and 6 bases separated the two germline ends. Germline values: CDR1 SNHLY, CDR2 FYNNEI. The CDR3 bases are TGTGCCAGCAGTGACAGATTTGGAAACACCATATATTTT. It codes for CASSDRFGNTIYF.

The chain is built from TRBV5-4 and TRBJ1-6; no clear D. V was clipped by 5 bases and J by 10 bases, with 16 bases between them. This CDR3 has 14 residues. The V gene's germline CDR1 is SGHNT and CDR2 YYREEE (reference sequence). This CDR3 is CASSRGGGRSPLHF. DNA for the CDR3: TGTGCCAGCAGTCGGGGAGGAGGGAGGTCACCCCTCCACTTT.

The chain employs TRBV5-4 and TRBJ2-1; D possibly corresponds to TRBD2 (7 bases). Germline V CDR1 and CDR2: SGHNT, YYREEE (reference sequence). Trimming removed 1 base at V and 1 base at J, with 9 bases between. The CDR3 sequence is 15 residues long. The CDR3 bases are TGTGCCAGCAGCTTGAAGGGGGGGTCCTACAATGAGCAGTTCTTC. Encoded protein: CASSLKGGSYNEQFF. The entire variable domain, with the rest obtained from reference TRBV5-4 and TRBJ2-1, is as follows: ETGVTQSPTHLIKTRGQQVTLRCSSQSGHNTVSWYQQALGQGPQFIFQYYREEENGRGNFPPRFSGLQFPNYSSELNVNALELDDSALYLCASSLKGGSYNEQFFGPGTRLTVL.